This T cell receptor beta chain was sequenced for a study of T-cell reconstitution after alpha-beta-depleted transplantation in children. Preparation of the TCRbeta library was carried out with unique molecular identifiers. One entry per CDR3 protein, called by TCRdb with MiXCR from the PCR reads. The sample lists around 380,000 distinct CDR3 sequences; approximately 10% were seen once. The CDR3 contains 13 residues. Trimming took 1 base from V and 6 from J, leaving 9 bases between them. The germline CDR1 and CDR2 sequences are MNHNS and SASEGT. The chain carries TRBV6-1 and TRBJ1-1, with D possibly matching TRBD1 (5 bases). Sequenced material: PBMCs from the stem cell graft donor, taken from the stem cell graft. The sequence came from a human donor who donated a stem cell graft to a child with acute myeloid leukemia. CDR3 residues: CASSEGAGSEAFF. CDR3 sequence (DNA): TGTGCCAGCAGTGAAGGGGCAGGGTCTGAAGCTTTCTTT.